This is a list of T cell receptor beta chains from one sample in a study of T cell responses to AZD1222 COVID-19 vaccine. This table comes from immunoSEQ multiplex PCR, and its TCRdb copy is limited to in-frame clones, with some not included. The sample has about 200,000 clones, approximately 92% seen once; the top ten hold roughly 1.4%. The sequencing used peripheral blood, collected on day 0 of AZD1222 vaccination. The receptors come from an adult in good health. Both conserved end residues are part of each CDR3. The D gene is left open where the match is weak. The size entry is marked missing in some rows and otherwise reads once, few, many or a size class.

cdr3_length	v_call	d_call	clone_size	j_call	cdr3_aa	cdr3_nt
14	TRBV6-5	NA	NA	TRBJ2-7	CASSYGGDRYEQYF	TGTGCCAGCAGTTACGGCGGGGACCGGTACGAGCAGTACTTC
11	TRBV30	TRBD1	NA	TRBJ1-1	CAWQGVTEAFF	TGTGCCTGGCAGGGGGTAACTGAAGCTTTCTTT
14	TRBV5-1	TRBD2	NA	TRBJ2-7	CASSSSAGAPGQYF	TGCGCCAGCAGCTCTTCAGCGGGGGCCCCTGGGCAGTACTTC
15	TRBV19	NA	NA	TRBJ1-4	CASRGWGLANEKLFF	TGTGCCAGTAGAGGTTGGGGGCTTGCTAATGAAAAACTGTTTTTT
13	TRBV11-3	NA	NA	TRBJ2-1	CASSFDQSNEQFF	TGTGCCAGCAGCTTCGACCAGAGCAATGAGCAGTTCTTC
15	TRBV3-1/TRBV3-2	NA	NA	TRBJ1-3	CASSLGPTSGNTIYF	TGTGCCAGCAGCCTCGGACCGACATCTGGAAACACCATATATTTT
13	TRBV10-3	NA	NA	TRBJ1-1	CAISGPSGTEAFF	TGTGCCATCAGTGGACCTTCGGGGACTGAAGCTTTCTTT
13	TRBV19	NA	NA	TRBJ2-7	CASSIAPAYEQYF	TGTGCCAGTAGTATAGCCCCAGCCTACGAGCAGTACTTC
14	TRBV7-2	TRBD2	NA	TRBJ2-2	CASSNVAGTGELFF	TGTGCCAGCAGCAACGTAGCGGGCACCGGGGAGCTGTTTTTT
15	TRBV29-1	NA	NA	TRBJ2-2	CSVRPGAESTGELFF	TGCAGCGTTAGACCGGGAGCCGAATCGACCGGGGAGCTGTTTTTT
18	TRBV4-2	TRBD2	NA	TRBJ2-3	CASSPNHLAGAGTDTQYF	TGTGCCAGCAGCCCAAATCATTTAGCGGGGGCAGGCACAGATACGCAGTATTTT
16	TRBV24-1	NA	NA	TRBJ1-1	CATSAGTVGLNTEAFF	TGTGCCACCAGTGCTGGGACGGTGGGCCTGAACACTGAAGCTTTCTTT
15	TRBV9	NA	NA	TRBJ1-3	CASSAEGRSGNTIYF	TGTGCCAGCAGTGCAGAGGGTCGCTCTGGAAACACCATATATTTT
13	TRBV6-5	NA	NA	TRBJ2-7	CASSSEKGYEQYF	TGTGCCAGCAGCTCGGAAAAGGGGTACGAGCAGTACTTC
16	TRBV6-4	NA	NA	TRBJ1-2	CASSDVGGGGDYGYTF	TGTGCCAGCAGTGACGTGGGAGGTGGTGGCGACTATGGCTACACCTTC
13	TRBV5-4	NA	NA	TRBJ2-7	CASFRQGTYEQYF	TGTGCCAGCTTCCGGCAGGGGACCTACGAGCAGTACTTC
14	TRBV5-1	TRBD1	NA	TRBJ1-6	CASSLDRAQGSLHF	TGCGCCAGCAGCCTCGACAGGGCCCAAGGAAGCCTCCACTTT
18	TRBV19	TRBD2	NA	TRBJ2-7	CASSSGLAGGAYSYEQYF	TGTGCCAGTAGTAGCGGACTAGCGGGAGGCGCCTACTCCTACGAGCAGTACTTC
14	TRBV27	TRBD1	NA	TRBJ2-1	CASRPTRGNNEQFF	TGTGCCAGCAGGCCGACCAGGGGGAACAATGAGCAGTTCTTC
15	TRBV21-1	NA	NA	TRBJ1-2	CASSINRGKGDGYTF	TGTGCCAGCAGCATCAACAGGGGTAAAGGGGATGGCTACACCTTC
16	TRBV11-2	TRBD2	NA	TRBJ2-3	CASSLVAGGKTDTQYF	TGTGCCAGCAGCTTAGTCGCGGGGGGTAAAACAGATACGCAGTATTTT
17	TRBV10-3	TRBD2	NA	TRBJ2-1	CAISESRLANNYNEQFF	TGTGCCATCAGTGAGTCGCGACTAGCGAATAACTACAATGAGCAGTTCTTC
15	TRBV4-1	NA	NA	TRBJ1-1	CASSQESRVNTEAFF	TGCGCCAGCAGCCAAGAGAGCAGAGTGAACACTGAAGCTTTCTTT
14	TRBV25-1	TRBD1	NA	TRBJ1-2	CASSETGDNYGYTF	TGTGCCAGCAGTGAGACAGGGGATAACTATGGCTACACCTTC
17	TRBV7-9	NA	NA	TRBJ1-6	CASSSQIGQIFGSPLHF	TGTGCCAGCTCCAGCCAAATCGGACAGATTTTTGGTTCACCCCTCCACTTT
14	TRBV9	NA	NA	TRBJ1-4	CASSVGGANEKLFF	TGTGCCAGCAGCGTAGGGGGCGCGAATGAAAAACTGTTTTTT
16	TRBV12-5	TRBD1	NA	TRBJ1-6	CASGLVQGRGHSPLHF	TGTGCTAGTGGTTTGGTACAGGGGCGCGGGCATTCACCCCTCCACTTT
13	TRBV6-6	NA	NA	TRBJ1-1	CASTQTALTEAFF	TGTGCCAGCACCCAGACTGCTCTCACTGAAGCTTTCTTT
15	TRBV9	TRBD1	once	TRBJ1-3	CASSVDRGSGNTIYF	TGTGCCAGCAGCGTAGACAGGGGCTCTGGAAACACCATATATTTT
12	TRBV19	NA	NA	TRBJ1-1	CASSMRAPEAFF	TGTGCCAGTAGTATGCGGGCCCCTGAAGCTTTCTTT
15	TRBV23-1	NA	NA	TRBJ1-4	CASGDQRAANEKLFF	TGCGCCAGCGGAGATCAGCGGGCGGCTAATGAAAAACTGTTTTTT
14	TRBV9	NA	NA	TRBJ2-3	CASSVMVVTDTQYF	TGTGCCAGCAGCGTGATGGTGGTCACAGATACGCAGTATTTT
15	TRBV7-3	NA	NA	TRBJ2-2	CASRAGGSNTGELFF	TGTGCCAGCAGGGCCGGGGGATCGAACACCGGGGAGCTGTTTTTT
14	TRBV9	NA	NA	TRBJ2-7	CASSVEGPPDEQYF	TGTGCCAGCAGCGTCGAGGGGCCACCGGACGAGCAGTACTTC
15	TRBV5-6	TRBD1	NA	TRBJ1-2	CASSHWDSSNYGYTF	TGTGCCAGCAGCCACTGGGACAGTTCTAACTATGGCTACACCTTC
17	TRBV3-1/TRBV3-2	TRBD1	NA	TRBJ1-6	CASSLISGTGGNSPLHF	TGTGCCAGCAGCCTTATCTCAGGGACAGGGGGCAATTCACCCCTCCACTTT
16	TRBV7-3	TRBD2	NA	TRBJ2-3	CASSSGAGGITDTQYF	TGTGCCAGCAGCTCCGGAGCGGGGGGGATCACAGATACGCAGTATTTT
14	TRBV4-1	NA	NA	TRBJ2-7	CASSQFPRGYEQYF	TGCGCCAGCAGCCAATTTCCTCGGGGCTACGAGCAGTACTTC
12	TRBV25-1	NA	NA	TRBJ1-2	CASQGYSYGYTF	TGTGCCAGTCAGGGGTACAGTTATGGCTACACCTTC
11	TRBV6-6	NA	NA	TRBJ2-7	CASSWSREQYF	TGTGCCAGCAGTTGGTCCAGGGAGCAGTACTTC
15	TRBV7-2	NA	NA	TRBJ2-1	CASSPRGASYNEQFF	TGTGCCAGCAGCCCAAGGGGAGCCTCCTACAATGAGCAGTTCTTC
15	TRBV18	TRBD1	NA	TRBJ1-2	CASSLLDRAVYGYTF	TGTGCCAGCTCATTACTGGACAGGGCCGTATATGGCTACACCTTC
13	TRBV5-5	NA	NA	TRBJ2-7	CASSRQRGDEQYF	TGTGCCAGCAGCCGCCAAAGGGGGGACGAGCAGTACTTC
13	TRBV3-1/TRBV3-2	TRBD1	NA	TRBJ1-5	CASSDRGNQPQHF	TGTGCCAGCAGCGACAGGGGCAATCAGCCCCAGCATTTT
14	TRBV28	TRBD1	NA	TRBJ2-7	CASSPGGSLGEQYF	TGTGCCAGCAGTCCAGGGGGCAGCCTGGGGGAGCAGTACTTC
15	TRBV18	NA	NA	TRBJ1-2	CASSPSFSADYGYTF	TGTGCCAGCTCACCGAGCTTTAGTGCTGACTATGGCTACACCTTC
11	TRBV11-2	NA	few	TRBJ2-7	CASSFGTEQYF	TGTGCCAGCAGCTTTGGGACAGAGCAGTACTTC
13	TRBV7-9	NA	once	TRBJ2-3	CASSLSTTDTQYF	TGTGCCAGCAGCTTAAGTACAACAGATACGCAGTATTTT
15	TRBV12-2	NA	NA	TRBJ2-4	CASRLAGEGVSIQYF	TGTGCAAGTCGCTTAGCGGGGGAGGGAGTCAGCATTCAGTACTTC